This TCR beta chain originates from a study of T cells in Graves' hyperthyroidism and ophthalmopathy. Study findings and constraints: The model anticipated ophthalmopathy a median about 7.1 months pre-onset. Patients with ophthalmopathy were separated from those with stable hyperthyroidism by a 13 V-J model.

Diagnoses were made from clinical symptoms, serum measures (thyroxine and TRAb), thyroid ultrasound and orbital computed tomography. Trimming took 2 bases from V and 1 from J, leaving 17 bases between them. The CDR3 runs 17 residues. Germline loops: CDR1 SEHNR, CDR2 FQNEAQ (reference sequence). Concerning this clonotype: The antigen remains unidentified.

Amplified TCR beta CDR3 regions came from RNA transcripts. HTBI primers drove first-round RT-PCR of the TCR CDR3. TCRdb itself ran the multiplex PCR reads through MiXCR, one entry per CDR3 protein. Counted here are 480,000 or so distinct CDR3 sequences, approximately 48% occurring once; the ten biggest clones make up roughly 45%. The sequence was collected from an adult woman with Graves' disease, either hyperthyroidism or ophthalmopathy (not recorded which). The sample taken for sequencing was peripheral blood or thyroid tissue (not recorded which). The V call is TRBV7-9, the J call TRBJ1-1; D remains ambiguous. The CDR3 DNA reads TGTGCCAGCAGCTTACTAGGTCTAGCGGGAGCGAACACTGAAGCTTTCTTT. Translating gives CASSLLGLAGANTEAFF.